This entry lists 29 T cell receptor beta chains sequenced from one sample in a study of blood T cell repertoires in COVID-19 (dated by TCRdb to 2020 to 2022). Preparation of the library involved the immunoSEQ multiplex PCR assay. TCRdb holds this immuneACCESS table with in-frame rearrangements only. Some clones are missing; in checked studies, unresolved V genes explain under half, and the rest has no known cause. The sample table records under 200,000 clones; more than 75% of these occur just once. Around 6% of the sample comes from the top ten. Sequencing input: PBMCs or T cells enriched from blood (not recorded which). All receptors come from a man in his forties with acute COVID-19.

A note on this clone: The junction does not match germline at one end; this may be a read error. V is TRBV7-4 and J is TRBJ1-3; the match to TRBD1 covers 7 bases. This CDR3 has 18 amino acids. Germline CDR1 is SGHVT and CDR2 is SQSDAQ. In DNA, the CDR3 is TGTGTCAGCAGCTCACTCCGTGTGAGGGGGCTCCAGAGGAACACCATATATTTT. Translating it yields CVSSSLRVRGLQRNTIYF.

V and J are TRBV5-1 and TRBJ2-1; D not resolved. Germline-derived CDR1 and CDR2 are SGHRS and YFSETQ. The V gene lost 2 bases and the J gene lost 7 bases, with 7 bases spanning the gap. The CDR3 sequence is 12 residues long. CDR3 in amino acids: CASSFPGNEQFF. Written as DNA, the CDR3 is TGCGCCAGCAGCTTCCCAGGTAATGAGCAGTTCTTC. Complete variable domain (other parts from reference TRBV5-1 and TRBJ2-1): KAGVTQTPRYLIKTRGQQVTLSCSPISGHRSVSWYQQTPGQGLQFLFEYFSETQRNKGNFPGRFSGRQFSNSRSEMNVSTLELGDSALYLCASSFPGNEQFFGPGTRLTVL.

This clone was detected only a few times. The CDR3 region is CASRLHTGETYGYTF. Written as DNA, the CDR3 is TGTGCAAGTCGCTTACATACCGGGGAGACCTATGGCTACACCTTC. The V gene is TRBV12-2, the J gene TRBJ1-2. TRBV12-2 is given as a pseudogene. CDR3 size: 15 residues.

The chain couples TRBV7-2 to TRBJ2-1; 7 positions agree with TRBD1. From germline, CDR1 is SGHTA and CDR2 FQGNSA. The junction had 16 bases not matched to a gene; V was cut back by 5 bases and J by 0 bases. CDR3 size: 19 residues. The CDR3 loop reads CASSQFSPYTGDSYNEQFF. CDR3 DNA: TGTGCCAGCAGCCAATTCTCACCATATACAGGGGACTCCTACAATGAGCAGTTCTTC.

This rearrangement joins TRBV15 to TRBJ1-2; D may be TRBD1 (6 bases). The CDR3 covers 15 residues. V gave up 2 bases and J gave up 8 bases, with 18 bases separating them. Germline loops: CDR1 LNHNV, CDR2 YYDKDF (reference sequence). CDR3 region: CATSRLPGGREGYTF. CDR3 sequence (DNA): TGTGCCACCAGCAGATTACCGGGGGGCCGAGAGGGCTACACCTTC.

The chain couples TRBV4-2 to TRBJ1-2; possibly TRBD1 for D (5 bases). V dropped 7 bases and J dropped 5 bases, with 17 bases sitting between them. Germline-derived CDR1 and CDR2 are LGHNA and YNFKEQ. This CDR3 has 14 residues. In DNA form, the CDR3 reads TGTGCCAGCACAAATAAAGGGGACTTTTATGGCTACACCTTC. It codes for CASTNKGDFYGYTF.

J is TRBJ2-5 and V is TRBV29-1; no clear D gene. CDR3 size: 13 residues. In germline, CDR1 is SQVTM, CDR2 ANQGSEA. The V and J ends lost 7 bases and 5 bases respectively, with 17 bases between them. CDR3 in amino acids: CSGTESSWETQYF. DNA for the CDR3: TGCAGCGGAACAGAATCGTCTTGGGAGACCCAGTACTTC.

The rearrangement joins TRBV9 to TRBJ2-7, with 7 nucleotides matching TRBD2. The CDR3 has 14 amino acids. The germline V gene encodes CDR1 SGDLS and CDR2 YYNGEE. J was trimmed by 2 bases and V by 1 base; bases with no gene match: 3. The chain's CDR3 is CASSVLAAPYEQYF. The CDR3 DNA follows: TGTGCCAGCAGCGTACTAGCGGCCCCCTACGAGCAGTACTTC.

V usage is TRBV7-3 and J usage is TRBJ2-2, with TRBD1 identical over 8 bases. Germline-derived CDR1 and CDR2 are SGHTA and FQGTGA. Trimming at V came to 6 bases and at J to 1 base, leaving 4 bases not matched to a gene. This CDR3 contains 15 residues. The CDR3 DNA reads as TGTGCCAGCAGACGCACAGGGGGGAACACCGGGGAGCTGTTTTTT. Its protein is CASRRTGGNTGELFF.

This sequence joins TRBV19 and TRBJ1-5; 7 positions match TRBD1. The junction had 12 bases not matched to a gene; V was cut back by 5 bases and J by 2 bases. The CDR3 totals 17 residues. Germline V gene lookup returns CDR1 LNHDA and CDR2 SQIVND (reference sequence). The CDR3 reads CASSSPRRGTGNQPQHF. The CDR3 coding sequence is TGTGCCAGTAGTTCCCCGCGCAGGGGGACAGGCAATCAGCCCCAGCATTTT.

CDR3 nucleotides: TGTGCCAGCAGCTTGGGGGGGCCCAATGAGCAGTTCTTC. It specifies CASSLGGPNEQFF. The genes are TRBV11-1 and TRBJ2-1; D perhaps matches TRBD2 (7 bases). CDR1 and CDR2 from the germline V gene are SGHAT and FQDESV (reference sequence). Trimming took 3 bases from V and 6 from J, leaving 9 bases between them. The CDR3 runs 13 residues.

The rearrangement uses TRBV19 and TRBJ1-1, with 7 bases that match TRBD1. The V gene's germline CDR1 is LNHDA and CDR2 SQIVND (reference sequence). The V and J ends lost 4 bases and 6 bases, in that order; junction bases with no gene match: 8. The CDR3 is 14 residues long. The chain's CDR3 is CASSTQGTGAEAFF. The CDR3 DNA sequence: TGTGCCAGTAGTACGCAGGGTACAGGGGCTGAAGCTTTCTTT.

The rearrangement joins TRBV7-2 to TRBJ1-5, with TRBD1 matching 11 bases. The CDR3 totals 15 residues. V was pared by 2 bases and J by 6 bases, with 3 bases of the junction left unmatched. Germline assignment: CDR1 SGHTA and CDR2 FQGNSA. The CDR3 is CASSLFGTGGQPQHF. In nucleotides, the CDR3 is TGTGCCAGCAGCTTATTTGGGACAGGGGGTCAGCCCCAGCATTTT.

The chain has TRBV5-1 and TRBJ2-3; the match to TRBD2 covers 9 bases. The ends lost 4 bases at V and 7 bases at J; junction bases unmatched: 10. Per the germline V gene, CDR1 is SGHRS and CDR2 is YFSETQ. The CDR3 is made up of 15 amino acids. The CDR3 region is CASSKEASGKNTQYF. The CDR3 coding sequence is TGCGCCAGCAGCAAGGAGGCTAGCGGGAAGAATACGCAGTATTTT.

The chain couples TRBV5-6 to TRBJ1-2, with 8 bases lining up with TRBD1. The CDR3 runs to 14 residues. CDR1 is SGHDT, CDR2 YYEEEE, per germline. V gave up 4 bases and J gave up 7 bases; unmatched junction bases: 9. CDR3 sequence (DNA): TGTGCCAGCAGCGTTCAGGGGGCTCGAGGTGGCTACACCTTC. It translates to CASSVQGARGGYTF.

This clone was seen once. The chain recombines TRBV15 with TRBJ2-1, with 11 bases fitting TRBD1. With 0 bases clipped from V and 4 bases from J, the junction kept 5 bases outside the gene matches. This CDR3 region has 17 residues. Per germline, CDR1 LNHNV and CDR2 YYDKDF (reference sequence). CDR3 nucleotides: TGTGCCACCAGCAGAGATCTGGGGGACAGGGGGTACAATGAGCAGTTCTTC. Translating it yields CATSRDLGDRGYNEQFF.

This clone was detected a few times. The J gene is TRBJ1-3, the V gene TRBV2, with D perhaps TRBD1 (6 bases). This CDR3 region has 16 residues. Germline V gives CDR1 SNHLY, CDR2 FYNNEI. Trimming shortened V by 3 bases and J by 2 bases, and 14 bases separated the two germline ends. The CDR3 region has the DNA TGTGCCAGCAGTGACCCAGGGGAAGGTACTGGAAACACCATATATTTT. Protein product: CASSDPGEGTGNTIYF.

J is TRBJ2-7 and V is TRBV18; TRBD1 aligns across 10 bases. With V trimmed by 2 bases and J by 4 bases, 2 bases remained unmatched. The CDR3 totals 14 residues. Germline V lookup: CDR1 KGHSH, CDR2 LQKENI. The CDR3 protein is CASSPGTGEYEQYF. The CDR3, as DNA: TGTGCCAGCTCACCAGGGACAGGGGAATACGAGCAGTACTTC.

The chain links TRBV4-2 to TRBJ1-1, with D possibly matching TRBD1 (5 bases). Trimming took off 0 bases at V and 5 bases at J, with 16 bases between the two ends. Germline CDR1 and CDR2: LGHNA and YNFKEQ. The CDR3 spans 16 residues. The CDR3 DNA reads TGTGCCAGCAGCCAAGATACGGCCAGGGTTAGTACTGAAGCTTTCTTT. It specifies CASSQDTARVSTEAFF.

The chain employs TRBV2 and TRBJ2-7; the D gene is possibly TRBD2 (5 bases). From germline, CDR1 is SNHLY and CDR2 FYNNEI. The CDR3 runs 13 residues. Trimming pared 4 bases from V and 3 bases from J, leaving 10 bases between. This CDR3 reads CASSGDYHYEQYF. In DNA, the CDR3 is TGTGCCAGCAGTGGAGACTACCACTACGAGCAGTACTTC.

This chain links TRBV24-1 with TRBJ1-1; 8 nucleotides agree with TRBD1. Germline assignment: CDR1 KGHDR and CDR2 SFDVKD. The CDR3 has 14 residues. V trimming: 3 bases; J trimming: 7 bases; junction bases outside the gene matches: 6. The CDR3 DNA follows: TGTGCCACCAGTGATCGGACAGGGAGTGGTGAAGCTTTCTTT. Amino acid sequence: CATSDRTGSGEAFF.

The table lists this clone with a few counts. The chain couples TRBV7-9 to TRBJ1-2; no clear D gene. Trimming left V 2 bases short and J 2 bases short, with 6 bases between. CDR3 length equals 13 residues. CDR1 and CDR2 from the germline V gene are SEHNR and FQNEAQ (reference sequence). The chain's CDR3 is CASSLPQNYGYTF. In nucleotides, the CDR3 is TGTGCCAGCAGCTTACCCCAAAACTATGGCTACACCTTC.

The CDR3 DNA follows: TGCGCCAGCAGCTTGAACTACAATCAGCCCCAGCATTTT. This gives the protein CASSLNYNQPQHF. The chain employs TRBV5-1 and TRBJ1-5; no firm D call. The CDR3 is made up of 13 amino acids. V lost 1 base, J lost 3 bases, and 5 bases lay in between. Looked up from germline, CDR1 is SGHRS and CDR2 is YFSETQ.

The chain couples TRBV2 to TRBJ1-2; 7 bases line up with TRBD1. CDR1 and CDR2 (germline): SNHLY, FYNNEI. This CDR3 is 16 amino acids long. V dropped 1 base and J dropped 0; count of bases not matched to a gene: 5. This CDR3 is CASSEGGTETNYGYTF. The CDR3 DNA sequence: TGTGCCAGCAGTGAAGGGGGGACAGAGACTAACTATGGCTACACCTTC.

There are a few counts of this clone. The chain uses TRBV6-5 and TRBJ2-1; a possible D gene is TRBD2 (6 bases). CDR1 is MNHEY, CDR2 SVGAGI, per germline. The CDR3 has 14 amino acids. V lost 7 bases to trimming and J lost 5 bases, with 15 bases between them. CDR3 region: CASTETSKHNEQFF. CDR3 in DNA: TGTGCCAGCACCGAGACTAGTAAGCACAATGAGCAGTTCTTC.

The rearrangement uses TRBV19 and TRBJ2-3; perhaps TRBD2 as D (5 bases). Looked up from germline, CDR1 is LNHDA and CDR2 is SQIVND (reference sequence). The V and J ends lost 11 bases and 5 bases respectively, with 23 bases between them. The CDR3 runs 15 residues. The CDR3 reads CAQRLWTRREDTQYF. The CDR3, as DNA: TGTGCCCAGCGACTATGGACCCGTCGGGAAGATACGCAGTATTTT.

The gene calls are TRBV18 and TRBJ2-1, with 13 bases identical to TRBD2. V gave up 5 bases and J gave up 6 bases; unmatched junction bases: 4. From germline, CDR1 is KGHSH and CDR2 LQKENI. The CDR3 loop spans 15 amino acids. The CDR3 here is CASSGLAGVVNEQFF. DNA of the CDR3: TGTGCCAGCTCAGGACTAGCGGGAGTCGTCAATGAGCAGTTCTTC.

V is TRBV29-1 and J is TRBJ2-7, with a possible D match to TRBD1 (6 bases). CDR1 is SQVTM and CDR2 is ANQGSEA in the germline V gene. Trimming shortened V by 6 bases and J by 3 bases, and 12 bases separated the two germline ends. The CDR3 is made up of 12 amino acids. The CDR3 DNA follows: TGCAGCGTGGGGATCAGGGGCTACGAGCAGTACTTC. This codes for CSVGIRGYEQYF.

The chain is built from TRBV18 and TRBJ1-2, with 9 bases fitting TRBD1. The CDR3 sequence is 17 residues long. V gave up 0 bases and J gave up 4 bases; unmatched junction bases: 9. CDR1 is KGHSH and CDR2 is LQKENI in the germline V gene. The CDR3 DNA is TGTGCCAGCTCACCACCGACAGGGGGAGGGGGGGTCTATGGCTACACCTTC. Protein: CASSPPTGGGGVYGYTF.